The present T cell receptor beta chain was sequenced within a study of shared clonotypes between healthy human individuals. Points from the study as a whole: Sharing across four donors was seen in 4% to 6.5% of naive CD4 clonotypes. Sorted-subset sequencing was shown by rarefaction to be incomplete despite large depth.

Profiled with immunoSEQ multiplex PCR; TCRdb holds only in-frame clones, not every one. The repertoire includes roughly 1.4 million clones, 97% to 99% of them detected once, and about 0.35% sits in the top ten. The V gene end was trimmed by 7 bases and the J gene end by 3 bases; junction bases not matched to a gene: 7. The CDR3 length is 13 residues. Germline CDR1 reads SQVTM; CDR2 reads ANQGSEA. With respect to this clone: Antigen specificity is unknown.

The receptor comes from a man aged 25 to 40 in good health. The chain is built from TRBV29-1 and TRBJ2-3, with 7 bases fitting TRBD1. Material: naive CD4+ T cells sorted from blood. The subset: CD45RA+ positively selected. The CDR3 sequence is CSAQGMGTDTQYF. As DNA, the CDR3 is TGCAGCGCACAGGGGATGGGGACAGATACGCAGTATTTT.